What follows are 30 T cell receptor beta chains derived from one specimen sequenced in a study of blood T cell repertoires in COVID-19. The method was immunoSEQ multiplex PCR; TCRdb's version includes in-frame clones alone and lacks a portion of them. The sample contains 60,000 to 75,000 clones, 70% to 90% of which appear only once. Input material: peripheral blood. The receptors stem from a human donor in a cohort sampled during active COVID-19.

V usage is TRBV7-2 and J usage is TRBJ1-2; 9 bases map to TRBD1. CDR1 SGHTA and CDR2 FQGNSA come from the germline V gene. This CDR3 has 17 residues. V dropped 2 bases and J dropped 4; count of bases not matched to a gene: 11. In DNA, the CDR3 is TGTGCCAGCAGCTTACGGAATATGAAACAGGGGGCCTATGGCTACACCTTC. Its protein product is CASSLRNMKQGAYGYTF.

This clone occurred once. This chain uses TRBV6-5 with TRBJ1-2; possibly TRBD1 for D (5 bases). The CDR3 sequence is 15 residues long. V was pared by 7 bases and J by 5 bases, with 20 bases between. Germline V gives CDR1 MNHEY, CDR2 SVGAGI. The CDR3 region is CASIPPSTALYGYTF. The CDR3 coding sequence is TGTGCCAGCATCCCCCCCTCGACAGCTCTATATGGCTACACCTTC.

CDR3 coding DNA: TGTGCCAGCAGCAAATCTCAGGCCACAACTAATGAAAAACTGTTTTTT. Translating gives CASSKSQATTNEKLFF. The chain combines TRBV7-2 with TRBJ1-4; no clear D gene. This CDR3 comprises 16 residues. Trimming removed 5 bases at V and 0 bases at J, with 13 bases between. Germline loops: CDR1 SGHTA, CDR2 FQGNSA.

The chain joins TRBV19 to TRBJ2-1, with TRBD2 matching over 8 bases. Trimming cost V 7 bases and J 3 bases; bases outside gene matches: 5. Germline CDR1 and CDR2: LNHDA and SQIVND (reference sequence). The CDR3 consists of 14 residues. CDR3 sequence: CASMNSGVYNEQFF. The CDR3 DNA is TGTGCCAGTATGAATAGCGGGGTCTACAATGAGCAGTTCTTC.

The chain links TRBV24-1 to TRBJ1-2; weak D call: TRBD1 (5 bases). V lost 4 bases to trimming and J lost 5 bases, with 13 bases between them. CDR1 and CDR2 from the germline V gene are KGHDR and SFDVKD. The CDR3 consists of 14 residues. The CDR3 here is CATSDLTEGYGYTF. The CDR3 nucleotides read TGTGCCACCAGTGACCTGACGGAGGGGTATGGCTACACCTTC.

The CDR3 is CSASLGGSYNEQFF. CDR3 DNA sequence: TGCAGTGCTAGTCTGGGGGGTTCCTACAATGAGCAGTTCTTC. This chain joins TRBV20-1 and TRBJ2-1; TRBD2 is a possible D gene (6 bases). Germline loops: CDR1 DFQATT, CDR2 SNEGSKA (reference sequence). V lost 3 bases and J lost 1, with 10 bases in between. This CDR3 has 14 residues.

The chain combines TRBV18 with TRBJ2-1, with 8 bases aligning to TRBD1. The CDR3 contains 15 residues. Trimming cost V 4 bases and J 3 bases; bases outside gene matches: 5. Per germline, CDR1 KGHSH and CDR2 LQKENI. The CDR3 loop reads CASSRDRGFYNEQFF. DNA of the CDR3: TGTGCCAGCTCACGAGACAGGGGTTTCTACAATGAGCAGTTCTTC.

The genes are TRBV24-1 and TRBJ2-5; 7 nucleotides align to TRBD1. Per the germline V gene, CDR1 is KGHDR and CDR2 is SFDVKD. J gave up 4 bases and V 0 bases, and 1 base lay outside the gene matches. The CDR3 contains 14 residues. The CDR3 loop reads CATSDLQGVETQYF. The CDR3 nucleotides are TGTGCCACCAGTGATTTGCAGGGGGTAGAGACCCAGTACTTC.

The chain combines TRBV19 with TRBJ2-7, with D uncertain. CDR3 length equals 12 residues. V was shortened by 5 bases and J by 3 bases, with 8 bases between the two germline ends. Germline V CDR1 and CDR2: LNHDA, SQIVND (reference sequence). CDR3 region: CASSYRNYEQYF. For the CDR3, the DNA is TGTGCCAGTAGTTATCGTAACTACGAGCAGTACTTC. Based on the CDR3 plus reference TRBV19 and TRBJ2-7, the full variable domain is DGGITQSPKYLFRKEGQNVTLSCEQNLNHDAMYWYRQDPGQGLRLIYYSQIVNDFQKGDIAEGYSVSREKKESFPLTVTSAQKNPTAFYLCASSYRNYEQYFGPGTRLTVT.

The chain recombines TRBV9 with TRBJ2-2; D is unclear. V lost 2 bases and J lost 1, with 6 bases in between. The germline V gene has CDR1 SGDLS and CDR2 YYNGEE. The CDR3 has 14 residues. In nucleotides, the CDR3 is TGTGCCAGCAGCGTCACGGTGAACACCGGGGAGCTGTTTTTT. Its protein product is CASSVTVNTGELFF.

This chain links TRBV9 with TRBJ2-6; 9 bases line up with TRBD1. The length of the CDR3 is 17 residues. CDR1 is SGDLS, CDR2 YYNGEE, per germline. Trimming took 4 bases from V and 3 from J; bases not matched to a gene: 8. CDR3 nucleotide sequence: TGTGCCAGCAGCCCGGGGACAGGGCATGGTGGGGCCAACGTCCTGACTTTC. This gives the protein CASSPGTGHGGANVLTF.

The rearrangement links TRBV3-1 (or the pseudogene TRBV3-2) to TRBJ2-1, with TRBD2 matching 10 bases. The trim removed 4 bases at V and 0 bases at J, leaving 9 bases unmatched. Germline CDR1 reads LGHDT; CDR2 reads YNNKEL (reference sequence). This CDR3 comprises 18 residues. This CDR3 is CASSPRALAGVSYNEQFF. The CDR3 DNA sequence: TGTGCCAGCAGCCCACGTGCCCTAGCGGGGGTCTCCTACAATGAGCAGTTCTTC.

The V gene is TRBV10-3, the J gene TRBJ1-6; weak D call: TRBD1 (6 bases). The germline gives CDR1 ENHRY, CDR2 SYGVKD. The CDR3 is made up of 14 amino acids. Trimming cost V 7 bases and J 6 bases, with 13 bases left between them. The CDR3 reads CAITRDTSNSPLHF. CDR3 DNA: TGTGCCATCACCCGGGACACTAGTAATTCACCCCTCCACTTT.

V usage is TRBV7-9 and J usage is TRBJ2-3; D perhaps matches TRBD2 (6 bases). Looked up from germline, CDR1 is SEHNR and CDR2 is FQNEAQ (reference sequence). The V end was cut by 5 bases, the J end by 2 bases, with 17 bases between. The CDR3 is made up of 16 amino acids. CDR3 sequence: CASSAGTSRDTDTQYF. The CDR3 nucleotides are TGTGCCAGCAGCGCCGGGACTTCTCGGGACACAGATACGCAGTATTTT.

Here the CDR3 reads CASSPPLGGNSYEQYF. The CDR3 DNA is TGTGCCAGCAGCCCTCCGTTGGGGGGTAACTCCTACGAGCAGTACTTC. This chain uses TRBV7-9 with TRBJ2-7; a possible D gene is TRBD2 (6 bases). The V and J ends lost 5 bases and 0 bases respectively, with 17 bases between them. The CDR3 totals 16 residues. Germline CDR1 is SEHNR and CDR2 is FQNEAQ (reference sequence).

The chain couples TRBV2 to TRBJ2-7, with 7 nucleotides matching TRBD2. The CDR3 contains 15 residues. Looked up from germline, CDR1 is SNHLY and CDR2 is FYNNEI. Losses at the gene ends were 3 bases for V and 3 bases for J; bases not matched to a gene: 8. CDR3 bases: TGTGCCAGCAGTGAGGGGAGGGAGCAATACTACGAGCAGTACTTC. Translated: CASSEGREQYYEQYF.

The CDR3 is CASTLGQGTTNEKLFF. CDR3 nucleotide sequence: TGCGCCAGCACCCTAGGACAGGGAACAACTAATGAAAAACTGTTTTTT. The chain recombines TRBV5-1 with TRBJ1-4; 8 bases align to TRBD1. Germline lookup yields CDR1 SGHRS and CDR2 YFSETQ. The trim removed 6 bases at V and 0 bases at J, leaving 7 bases unmatched. The CDR3 has 16 amino acids.

This sequence joins TRBV4-1 and TRBJ2-2; 8 positions agree with TRBD1. The CDR3 has 17 amino acids. V was pared by 0 bases and J by 0 bases, with 3 bases of the junction left unmatched. Germline lookup yields CDR1 MGHRA and CDR2 YSYEKL. Here the CDR3 reads CASSQDTGQANTGELFF. CDR3 DNA: TGCGCCAGCAGCCAAGACACGGGACAGGCGAACACCGGGGAGCTGTTTTTT.

This sequence joins TRBV6-5 and TRBJ2-1, with a weak D call TRBD2 (6 bases). V lost 0 bases and J 5 bases, leaving 14 bases between the germline ends. The CDR3 is made up of 16 amino acids. In germline, CDR1 is MNHEY, CDR2 SVGAGI. CDR3 coding DNA: TGTGCCAGCAGTTACTCGGAGGGCCTCGGGCACAATGAGCAGTTCTTC. It translates to CASSYSEGLGHNEQFF.

The genes are TRBV18 and TRBJ2-3, with 7 positions matching TRBD1. Germline trimming cut 3 bases from V and 0 bases from J; bases unmatched to any gene: 3. The CDR3 extends over 15 amino acids. Germline V CDR1 and CDR2: KGHSH, LQKENI. As DNA, the CDR3 is TGTGCCAGCTCACCCGGGACAGTGAGCACAGATACGCAGTATTTT. It is translated as CASSPGTVSTDTQYF.

This clone was counted a single time. The V and J genes are TRBV27 and TRBJ2-1; TRBD2 is a possible D gene (5 bases). The germline V gene has CDR1 MNHEY and CDR2 SMNVEV (reference sequence). The CDR3 consists of 15 residues. Trimming pared 4 bases from V and 3 bases from J, leaving 13 bases between. The CDR3 region has the DNA TGTGCCAGCAGTTATGCGGGCGGCCTCTACAATGAGCAGTTCTTC. This translates into CASSYAGGLYNEQFF.

The V and J genes are TRBV4-2 and TRBJ2-3, with D perhaps matching TRBD2 (6 bases). This CDR3 has 17 residues. Germline V gene lookup returns CDR1 LGHNA and CDR2 YNFKEQ. Trimming left V 0 bases short and J 3 bases short, with 16 bases between. As DNA, the CDR3 is TGTGCCAGCAGCCAAGATGTTGCGGGAAGTAGGACAGATACGCAGTATTTT. Translating gives CASSQDVAGSRTDTQYF.

This chain connects TRBV10-3 to TRBJ1-5; unclear D gene. Germline V gene lookup returns CDR1 ENHRY and CDR2 SYGVKD. This CDR3 is built from 13 residues. V was clipped by 6 bases and J by 5 bases, with 11 bases between them. CDR3 sequence: CAIRTERDQPQHF. As DNA, the CDR3 is TGTGCCATCAGGACCGAACGGGATCAGCCCCAGCATTTT.

The chain recombines TRBV11-3 with TRBJ2-7; 9 bases line up with TRBD2. Trimming at V came to 3 bases and at J to 5 bases, leaving 8 bases not matched to a gene. The CDR3 runs to 15 residues. Germline loops: CDR1 SGHNT, CDR2 YENEEA. CDR3 nucleotide sequence: TGTGCCAGCAGCTTGGGCGGGGGGGGGCCGGACGAGCAGTACTTC. This encodes CASSLGGGGPDEQYF.

The V call is TRBV6-5, the J call TRBJ1-3; TRBD1 aligns across 7 bases. The CDR3 runs to 15 residues. V lost 4 bases, J lost 0 bases, and 3 bases stayed unmatched. From germline, CDR1 is MNHEY and CDR2 SVGAGI. This chain's CDR3 is CASSSGQISGNTIYF. The CDR3 DNA sequence: TGTGCCAGCAGTTCGGGACAGATCTCTGGAAACACCATATATTTT.

This rearrangement joins TRBV7-9 to TRBJ2-1; D is perhaps TRBD1 (5 bases). The CDR3 contains 12 residues. Per germline, CDR1 SEHNR and CDR2 FQNEAQ (reference sequence). V shed 2 bases and J shed 8 bases, with 7 bases lying between them. The CDR3 bases are TGTGCCAGCAGCTTACAGGGCTATGAGCAGTTCTTC. Amino acid sequence: CASSLQGYEQFF.

The chain has TRBV9 and TRBJ1-3; 7 positions agree with TRBD1. This CDR3 region has 15 residues. Germline V gene data show CDR1 as SGDLS and CDR2 as YYNGEE. The V and J ends lost 1 base and 5 bases, in that order; junction bases with no gene match: 6. CDR3 protein: CASSVLAGQRNTIYF. CDR3 sequence (DNA): TGTGCCAGCAGCGTATTGGCGGGACAGAGAAACACCATATATTTT.

This rearrangement joins TRBV4-3 to TRBJ2-2; 9 bases are a match to TRBD1. Trimming at V came to 3 bases and at J to 7 bases, leaving 9 bases not matched to a gene. Germline CDR1 and CDR2: LGHNA and YSLEER. This CDR3 has 16 residues. The CDR3 sequence is CASSQLQGAGGGELFF. Here the CDR3 DNA reads TGCGCCAGCAGCCAGTTACAGGGGGCCGGCGGCGGGGAGCTGTTTTTT.

V and J are TRBV5-4 and TRBJ1-2, with TRBD1 as a possible D gene (5 bases). Germline loops: CDR1 SGHNT, CDR2 YYREEE (reference sequence). Trimming left V 4 bases short and J 8 bases short, with 21 bases between. The CDR3 spans 15 residues. CDR3 sequence: CASSPRGGRGEGYTF. CDR3 sequence (DNA): TGTGCCAGCAGCCCCCGGGGGGGACGGGGCGAGGGCTACACCTTC.

The chain couples TRBV7-2 to TRBJ1-6, with 7 bases lining up with TRBD1. V dropped 5 bases and J dropped 8; count of bases not matched to a gene: 9. The CDR3 contains 15 residues. Germline lookup yields CDR1 SGHTA and CDR2 FQGNSA. The DNA for the CDR3 is TGTGCCAGCAGCCGCGCCAGGGGGACTTATTCACCCCTCCACTTT. This encodes CASSRARGTYSPLHF.